This record covers a single TCR beta chain. Its antigen is unknown. Diagnosis of hyperthyroidism was new in patients aged 18 to 65, and its duration was under 2 months. Using 10 ml of fresh peripheral blood, PBMCs were prepared. The data belong to a study of T cells in Graves' hyperthyroidism and ophthalmopathy. Study-level points and caveats: Most thyroid clonotypes with frequency above 0.001 were detected in blood.

The CDR3 is 16 amino acids. Trimming took off 8 bases at V and 0 bases at J, with 16 bases between the two ends. Germline values: CDR1 LNHDA, CDR2 SQIVND (reference sequence). Researchers took RNA transcripts and amplified the TCR beta CDR3 regions from them. Carried out on the TCR CDR3, a first-round RT-PCR used the HTBI primer set. TCRdb redid the calling of the multiplex PCR reads with MiXCR, one entry per CDR3 protein. The sample lists about 290,000 distinct CDR3 sequences; 13% to 15% were seen once. Input material: blood. The TCR comes from a woman aged 45 to 65 with Graves' hyperthyroidism that later progressed to Graves' ophthalmopathy. V usage is TRBV19 and J usage is TRBJ1-4; D possibly corresponds to TRBD1 (6 bases). The CDR3, as DNA: TGTGCCAGTCACCTCGGACAGAGGGCAACTAATGAAAAACTGTTTTTT. Protein sequence: CASHLGQRATNEKLFF.